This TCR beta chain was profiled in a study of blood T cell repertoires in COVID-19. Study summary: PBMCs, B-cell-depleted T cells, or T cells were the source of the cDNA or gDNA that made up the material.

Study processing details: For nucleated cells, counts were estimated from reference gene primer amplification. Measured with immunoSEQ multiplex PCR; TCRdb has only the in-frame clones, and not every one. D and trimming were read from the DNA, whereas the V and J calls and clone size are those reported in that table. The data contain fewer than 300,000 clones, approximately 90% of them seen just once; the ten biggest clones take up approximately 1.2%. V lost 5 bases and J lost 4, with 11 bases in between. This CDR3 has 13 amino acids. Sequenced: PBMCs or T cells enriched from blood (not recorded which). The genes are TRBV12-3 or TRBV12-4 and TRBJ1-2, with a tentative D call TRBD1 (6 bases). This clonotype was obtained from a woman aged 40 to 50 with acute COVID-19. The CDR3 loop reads CASSRQVVYGYTF. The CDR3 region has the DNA TGTGCCAGCAGTCGACAGGTGGTCTATGGCTACACCTTC.